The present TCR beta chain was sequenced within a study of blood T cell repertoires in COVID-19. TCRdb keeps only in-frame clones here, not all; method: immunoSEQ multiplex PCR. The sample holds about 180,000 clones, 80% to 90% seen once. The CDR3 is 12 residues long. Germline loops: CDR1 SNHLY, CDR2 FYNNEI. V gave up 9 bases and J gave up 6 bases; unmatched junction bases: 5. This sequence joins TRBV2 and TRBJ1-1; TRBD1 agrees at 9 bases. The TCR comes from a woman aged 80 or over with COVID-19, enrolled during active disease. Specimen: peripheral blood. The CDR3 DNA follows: TGTGCCAGTGGACAGGGGTTAGCTGAAGCTTTCTTT. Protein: CASGQGLAEAFF.